This T cell receptor beta chain derives from a study of T cell responses to AZD1222 COVID-19 vaccine. Study in general: Second-dose intervals near 4 or 12 weeks were combined.

Assay: immunoSEQ multiplex PCR; the TCRdb copy retains only in-frame clones and omits some. The sample consists of roughly 100,000 clones, around nine tenths of them appearing once. The CDR3 loop spans 16 amino acids. The V end lost 5 bases, the J end lost 0 bases, and 11 bases lay between the germline ends. Germline loops: CDR1 PRHDT, CDR2 FYEKMQ (reference sequence). Notes on this clone: What it binds is unknown.

Study-level results: White British ancestry dominated among donors, who included more females, and clonal diversity was possibly underestimated. Seropositive at baseline were only a handful of AZD1222 recipients. Repertoire sampling was restricted to post-peak T cell response timepoints.

The chain couples TRBV13 to TRBJ2-6, with D possibly being TRBD2 (6 bases). The input for sequencing was peripheral blood, taken on day 0 of AZD1222 vaccination. This receptor was taken from an adult in good health. The CDR3 region is CASSPGGFSGANVLTF. In DNA, the CDR3 is TGTGCCAGCAGCCCTGGGGGGTTCTCTGGGGCCAACGTCCTGACTTTC.